The 9 T cell receptor beta chains below all came from one sample that was sequenced in a study of blood T cells in healthy people across ages. Using a J-beta primer mix together with a sample-barcoded 5' primer, a second PCR was run for about 6 to 11 cycles. TCRdb processed the 5' RACE reads anew with MiXCR; each CDR3 protein has one entry. The sample includes 650,000 to 900,000 distinct CDR3 sequences, roughly 60% seen only once; the top ten take 25% to 35%. The sample consisted of blood. These receptors were collected from a man between 25 and 39 years old in good health.

Worth noting for this clonotype: Since a much larger clone is just one base distant, this may be a read error. The chain carries TRBV27 and TRBJ1-1; 7 nucleotides align to TRBD1. The CDR3 has 17 residues. Trimming removed 2 bases from V and 4 bases from J; junction bases left unmatched: 13. From germline, CDR1 is MNHEY and CDR2 SMNVEV (reference sequence). CDR3: CASSLKGVTGWLTEAFF. The CDR3, as DNA: TGTGCCAGCAGTTTAAAGGGGGTGACAGGGTGGCTCACTGAAGCTTTCTTT.

The chain employs TRBV7-8 and TRBJ2-7; TRBD1 agrees at 7 bases. This CDR3 comprises 15 residues. Per the germline V gene, CDR1 is SGHVS and CDR2 is FQNEAQ. V lost 4 bases, J lost 4 bases, and 10 bases stayed unmatched. In DNA, the CDR3 is TGTGCCAGCAGCTCTCGAAGGGGACAGTTATACGAGCAGTACTTC. Its translation is CASSSRRGQLYEQYF.

The rearrangement links TRBV29-1 to TRBJ2-5; D tentatively reads TRBD1 or TRBD2 (5 bases each). With the DNA end fitting TRBJ2-7 better, the J assignment may be wrong. Germline V gene lookup returns CDR1 SQVTM and CDR2 ANQGSEA. The CDR3 totals 13 residues. The CDR3 nucleotides read TGCAGCGTTGCGAGGGACGGCCCCTACGAGCAGTACTTC. Amino acid sequence: CSVARDGPYEQYF.

The V gene is TRBV3-1, the J gene TRBJ1-1; D unclear. CDR1 LGHDT and CDR2 YNNKEL come from the germline V gene (reference sequence). The CDR3 loop spans 12 amino acids. V was trimmed by 2 bases and J by 4 bases, leaving 5 bases between them. The DNA for the CDR3 is TGTGCCAGCAGCCAAAGCGCCACTGAAGCTTTCTTT. Its translation: CASSQSATEAFF.

This clonotype was seen only a few times. This chain uses TRBV15 with TRBJ2-1; possibly TRBD2 for D (5 bases). This CDR3 has 13 residues. Germline CDR1 is LNHNV and CDR2 is YYDKDF (reference sequence). The V gene lost 4 bases and the J gene lost 4 bases, with 8 bases spanning the gap. Here the CDR3 reads CATSITGYNEQFF. CDR3 bases: TGTGCCACCAGCATAACGGGGTACAATGAGCAGTTCTTC.

Regarding this clonotype: A read error is possible here, since a much larger clone lies one base away. This sequence joins TRBV29-1 and TRBJ2-7; tentatively, D is TRBD2 (6 bases). The ends were cut back, 4 bases at V and 0 bases at J, with 13 bases in the middle. This CDR3 region has 14 residues. CDR1 and CDR2 from the germline V gene are SQVTM and ANQGSEA. The CDR3 region is CSVGRGLYSYEQYF. The CDR3 coding sequence is TGCAGCGTTGGGAGGGGTCTCTACTCCTACGAGCAGTACTTC.

The chain joins TRBV29-1 to TRBJ1-1; unclear D gene. Trimming removed 7 bases from V and 0 bases from J, with 9 bases in between. Germline CDR1 and CDR2: SQVTM and ANQGSEA. The CDR3 consists of 12 residues. This CDR3 is CSGRRVNTEAFF. CDR3 coding DNA: TGCAGCGGTCGACGGGTGAACACTGAAGCTTTCTTT.

The V gene is TRBV27, the J gene TRBJ1-5; 7 bases are a match to TRBD1. V dropped 3 bases and J dropped 0; count of bases not matched to a gene: 8. Germline CDR1 MNHEY, CDR2 SMNVEV (reference sequence). This CDR3 spans 17 amino acids. The chain's CDR3 is CASSFSGQMYSNQPQHF. CDR3 coding DNA: TGTGCCAGCAGTTTCTCGGGACAGATGTATAGCAATCAGCCCCAGCATTTT.

This clonotype occurred a few times. The rearrangement uses TRBV12-3 or TRBV12-4 and TRBJ1-5; 7 positions match TRBD1. The CDR3 length is 13 residues. J lost 4 bases, V lost 7 bases, and 4 bases had no gene match. CDR3 nucleotide sequence: TGTGCCAGCATGAGGGGACAGAATCAGCCCCAGCATTTT. It is translated as CASMRGQNQPQHF.